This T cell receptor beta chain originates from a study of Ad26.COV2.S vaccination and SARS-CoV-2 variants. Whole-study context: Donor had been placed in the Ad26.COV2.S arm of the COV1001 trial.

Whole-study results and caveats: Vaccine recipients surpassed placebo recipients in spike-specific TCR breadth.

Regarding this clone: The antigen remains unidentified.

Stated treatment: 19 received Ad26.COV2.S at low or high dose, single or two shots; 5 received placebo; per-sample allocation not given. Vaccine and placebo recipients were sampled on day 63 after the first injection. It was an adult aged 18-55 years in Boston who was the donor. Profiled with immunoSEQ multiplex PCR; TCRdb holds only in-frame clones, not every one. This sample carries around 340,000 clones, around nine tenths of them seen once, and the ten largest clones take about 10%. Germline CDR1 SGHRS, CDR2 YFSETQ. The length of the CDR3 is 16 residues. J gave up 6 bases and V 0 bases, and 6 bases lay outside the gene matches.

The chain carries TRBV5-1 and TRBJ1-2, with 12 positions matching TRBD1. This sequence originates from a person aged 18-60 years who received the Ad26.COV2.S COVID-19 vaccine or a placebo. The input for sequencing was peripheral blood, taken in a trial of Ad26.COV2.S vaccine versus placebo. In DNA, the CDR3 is TGCGCCAGCAGCTTGGCGCCGGGACAGGGGGCTCATGGCTACACCTTC. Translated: CASSLAPGQGAHGYTF.